This T cell receptor beta chain was profiled in a study of blood T cell repertoires in COVID-19. The protocol was immunoSEQ multiplex PCR, while the TCRdb copy is restricted to in-frame clones and leaves out a portion. Of 77,000 or so clones listed, more than 80% are singletons. The table lists this clone with a few counts. V was cut by 2 bases and J by 3 bases, with 11 bases left in between. The CDR3 covers 14 residues. The V gene's germline CDR1 is SGHKS and CDR2 YYEKEE (reference sequence). The TCR originated in a man of 80 years or more with acute or convalescent COVID-19. The sequenced sample consisted of peripheral blood. This chain uses TRBV5-5 with TRBJ2-5; D possibly corresponds to TRBD2 (5 bases). The CDR3 coding sequence is TGTGCCAGCAGCTTTACCCCGGGGAAAGAGACCCAGTACTTC. As protein: CASSFTPGKETQYF.